This T cell receptor (beta chain) was observed in a study of T cell changes during pregnancy in multiple sclerosis. Germline values: CDR1 SGHTA, CDR2 FQGNSA. The CDR3 loop spans 15 amino acids. Germline trimming cut 3 bases from V and 6 bases from J; bases unmatched to any gene: 5. Measured with immunoSEQ multiplex PCR; TCRdb has only the in-frame clones, and not every one. This table has tens of thousands of clones, less than 95% appearing once. The chain employs TRBV7-2 and TRBJ2-2, with TRBD2 matching over 9 bases. The specimen was peripheral blood, collected after pregnancy. This receptor was taken from a female donor in good health, enrolled as a control in a pregnancy study. CDR3 coding DNA: TGTGCCAGCAGCTTGGGACTAGCCGAGGCCGGGGAGCTGTTTTTT. The encoded protein is CASSLGLAEAGELFF.